These 24 T cell receptor beta chains originate from one sample sequenced in a study of blood T cell repertoires in COVID-19. TCRdb's copy holds only in-frame clones and misses some; the assay was immunoSEQ multiplex PCR. The sample lists around 240,000 clones, approximately 80% occurring once. Sequenced input: peripheral blood. These receptors were obtained from a woman in her 50s with acute or convalescent COVID-19.

The genes are TRBV19 and TRBJ2-3; TRBD1 matches 8 bases. Germline CDR1 reads LNHDA; CDR2 reads SQIVND (reference sequence). The J segment lost 3 bases and the V segment lost 3 bases, leaving 11 bases of the junction unmatched. There are 17 residues in the CDR3. The CDR3 spells CASSIPGTGKRTDTQYF. In DNA, the CDR3 is TGTGCCAGTAGTATCCCCGGGACAGGAAAAAGAACAGATACGCAGTATTTT.

This rearrangement joins TRBV29-1 to TRBJ2-1; no clear D. V was pared by 5 bases and J by 1 base, with 12 bases between. This CDR3 is built from 14 residues. CDR1 is SQVTM, CDR2 ANQGSEA, per germline. The CDR3: CSVRPGGSYNEQFF. The CDR3 nucleotides are TGCAGCGTTCGGCCTGGCGGATCCTACAATGAGCAGTTCTTC.

The chain is built from TRBV3-1 (or the pseudogene TRBV3-2) and TRBJ2-2, with a weak D call TRBD2 (6 bases). This CDR3 is built from 16 residues. Germline V gives CDR1 LGHDT, CDR2 YNNKEL (reference sequence). Trimming took off 4 bases at V and 1 base at J, with 13 bases between the two ends. The CDR3 reads CASSRRELGNTGELFF. CDR3 in DNA: TGTGCCAGCAGCCGGAGGGAGTTGGGGAACACCGGGGAGCTGTTTTTT.

With respect to this clone: This sample includes further DNA sequences coding for the same CDR3. The J gene is TRBJ2-1, the V gene TRBV5-1; 14 nucleotides agree with TRBD2. Germline assignment: CDR1 SGHRS and CDR2 YFSETQ. The CDR3 totals 16 residues. V lost 4 bases to trimming and J lost 4 bases; unmatched junction nucleotides: 4. In DNA, the CDR3 is TGCGCCAGCAGCCCAGGACTAGCGGGAGGATACAATGAGCAGTTCTTC. Translation gives CASSPGLAGGYNEQFF.

This clone turned up a few times. The chain is built from TRBV10-3 and TRBJ2-2; TRBD1 is a possible D gene (6 bases). Germline V gene lookup returns CDR1 ENHRY and CDR2 SYGVKD. This CDR3 region has 13 residues. The V end was cut by 0 bases, the J end by 12 bases, with 11 bases between. The CDR3 loop reads CAISESNRAKLFF. For the CDR3, the DNA is TGTGCCATCAGTGAGTCTAACAGGGCTAAGCTGTTTTTT.

This clone was observed a handful of times. The J gene is TRBJ2-7, the V gene TRBV30; D is possibly TRBD2 (6 bases). The germline V and J ends were trimmed by 0 bases and 5 bases, with 20 bases remaining between them. The CDR3 runs 16 residues. CDR1 is GTSNPN, CDR2 SVGIG, per germline (reference sequence). CDR3 nucleotides: TGTGCCTGGAGTGTAGGACTTAGACGGGAGACGAACGAGCAGTACTTC. This sequence encodes CAWSVGLRRETNEQYF.

This chain uses TRBV6-5 with TRBJ2-3, with a weak D call TRBD2 (6 bases). In germline, CDR1 is MNHEY, CDR2 SVGAGI. The CDR3 sequence is 14 residues long. The V end was cut by 10 bases, the J end by 0 bases, with 14 bases between. CDR3 loop: CATKAGRSTDTQYF. CDR3 nucleotide sequence: TGTGCCACCAAGGCGGGACGTAGCACAGATACGCAGTATTTT.

This clone appeared a few times. The chain employs TRBV28 and TRBJ1-4; D is unresolved. CDR1 and CDR2 (germline): MDHEN, SYDVKM. This CDR3 comprises 14 residues. Trimming removed 6 bases at V and 6 bases at J, with 14 bases between. CDR3 DNA: TGTGCCAGCAGCCTACACATAGCTGATGAAAAACTGTTTTTT. Translation gives CASSLHIADEKLFF.

The V and J genes are TRBV19 and TRBJ2-5, with a possible D match to TRBD1 (5 bases). CDR3 size: 14 residues. Germline V lookup: CDR1 LNHDA, CDR2 SQIVND (reference sequence). The V and J ends lost 7 bases and 5 bases respectively, with 17 bases between them. The CDR3, as DNA: TGTGCCAGTAAAGGACACCTCTATGGGGAGACCCAGTACTTC. Translating it yields CASKGHLYGETQYF.

The rearrangement links TRBV19 to TRBJ1-4; 12 bases align to TRBD1. CDR1 and CDR2 from the germline V gene are LNHDA and SQIVND (reference sequence). V was pared by 8 bases and J by 7 bases, with 8 bases of the junction left unmatched. CDR3 length equals 15 residues. The chain's CDR3 is CASRDRGRGSEKLFF. The DNA of the CDR3 is TGTGCCAGTCGGGACAGGGGGCGCGGGAGTGAAAAACTGTTTTTT.

The chain couples TRBV7-2 to TRBJ2-5; D gene uncertain. The germline gives CDR1 SGHTA, CDR2 FQGNSA. V dropped 4 bases and J dropped 7 bases, with 16 bases sitting between them. The CDR3 runs 14 residues. The CDR3 DNA follows: TGTGCCAGCAGCTCTCCGAGTCGCTTTCGGACCCAGTACTTC. Encoded protein: CASSSPSRFRTQYF. Together with reference TRBV7-2 and TRBJ2-5, the CDR3 gives the full variable domain: GAGVSQSPSNKVTEKGKDVELRCDPISGHTALYWYRQSLGQGLEFLIYFQGNSAPDKSGLPSDRFSAERTGGSVSTLTIQRTQQEDSAVYLCASSSPSRFRTQYFGPGTRLLVL.

J is TRBJ2-7 and V is TRBV28; 10 bases map to TRBD1. CDR3 size: 15 residues. From germline, CDR1 is MDHEN and CDR2 SYDVKM. The ends lost 2 bases at V and 3 bases at J; junction bases unmatched: 4. The CDR3 DNA sequence: TGTGCCAGCAGTTTACCCGGGACAGGGGTCTACGAGCAGTACTTC. Translated: CASSLPGTGVYEQYF.

The gene calls are TRBV7-3 and TRBJ2-5; possible D gene TRBD2, 6 bases. V lost 5 bases to trimming and J lost 2 bases, with 9 bases between them. The CDR3 is 13 residues long. Germline V lookup: CDR1 SGHTA, CDR2 FQGTGA. The CDR3 region has the DNA TGTGCCAGCAGCCGCGGGATTCAAGAGACCCAGTACTTC. Its translation is CASSRGIQETQYF.

To note about this clone: Other DNA sequences in this sample translate to the same CDR3. The chain couples TRBV3-1 (or the pseudogene TRBV3-2) to TRBJ2-7; D not certain. Germline CDR1 LGHDT, CDR2 YNNKEL (reference sequence). Between the trimmed V and J ends, which lost 2 bases and 3 bases, there was a span of 5 bases. This CDR3 is built from 12 residues. As DNA, the CDR3 is TGTGCCAGCAGCCAATCCCGCTACGAGCAGTACTTC. It is translated as CASSQSRYEQYF.

The rearrangement joins TRBV3-1 (or the pseudogene TRBV3-2) to TRBJ1-1; D unresolved. Trimming left V 7 bases short and J 4 bases short, with 31 bases between. The CDR3 has 19 amino acids. Per germline, CDR1 LGHDT and CDR2 YNNKEL (reference sequence). DNA of the CDR3: TGTGCCAGCATCGCAACTGTTGTGGGAGGAAGGAATGATTGCACTGAAGCTTTCTTT. Translating gives CASIATVVGGRNDCTEAFF.

The chain links TRBV19 to TRBJ1-1; 7 bases match TRBD1. After removal of 6 bases from V and 3 bases from J, the junction contained 4 bases not matched to a gene. This CDR3 region has 13 residues. From germline, CDR1 is LNHDA and CDR2 SQIVND (reference sequence). The CDR3 here is CASSSTGDTEAFF. CDR3 nucleotide sequence: TGTGCCAGTAGCTCCACAGGGGACACTGAAGCTTTCTTT. The complete variable domain, with remaining parts taken from reference TRBV19 and TRBJ1-1, reads DGGITQSPKYLFRKEGQNVTLSCEQNLNHDAMYWYRQDPGQGLRLIYYSQIVNDFQKGDIAEGYSVSREKKESFPLTVTSAQKNPTAFYLCASSSTGDTEAFFGQGTRLTVV.

This sequence joins TRBV7-9 and TRBJ1-2; 8 nucleotides match TRBD1. The germline V gene has CDR1 SEHNR and CDR2 FQNEAQ (reference sequence). After removal of 3 bases from V and 3 bases from J, the junction contained 6 bases not matched to a gene. This CDR3 is built from 15 residues. DNA of the CDR3: TGTGCCAGCAGCTTCGTCACAGGGGGAGACTATGGCTACACCTTC. Its translation is CASSFVTGGDYGYTF.

The gene calls are TRBV28 and TRBJ2-1, with 10 bases that match TRBD1. CDR1 and CDR2 from the germline V gene are MDHEN and SYDVKM. The CDR3 has 15 residues. V lost 6 bases to trimming and J lost 7 bases; unmatched junction nucleotides: 9. CDR3 nucleotides: TGTGCCAGCAGGTCGCCGGGACAGGGGAGGAATGAGCAGTTCTTC. Protein sequence: CASRSPGQGRNEQFF.

This clone was counted only a few times. This chain links TRBV4-1 with TRBJ1-5; 7 nucleotides agree with TRBD1. Germline V gives CDR1 MGHRA, CDR2 YSYEKL. This CDR3 is 16 amino acids long. The J segment lost 3 bases and the V segment lost 1 base, leaving 6 bases of the junction unmatched. The CDR3 DNA reads as TGCGCCAGCAGCCAAGCCGGCAGGGGGGCCAATCAGCCCCAGCATTTT. This translates into CASSQAGRGANQPQHF.

The chain has TRBV18 and TRBJ2-4; TRBD2 matches at 7 bases. V lost 4 bases and J lost 0; bases outside the gene matches: 9. Germline V gene data show CDR1 as KGHSH and CDR2 as LQKENI. The CDR3 has 17 residues. CDR3 sequence (DNA): TGTGCCAGCTCACTGATGGCGGGGGTTCTAGCCAAAAACATTCAGTACTTC. Translation gives CASSLMAGVLAKNIQYF.

The chain carries TRBV6-5 and TRBJ1-3, with TRBD1 matching 7 bases. The germline V gene has CDR1 MNHEY and CDR2 SVGAGI. With V trimmed by 6 bases and J by 4 bases, 6 bases remained unmatched. The CDR3 runs to 14 residues. CDR3 in amino acids: CASRETGTGNTIYF. CDR3 DNA: TGTGCCAGCAGAGAGACAGGGACAGGAAACACCATATATTTT.

The CDR3 here is CASSEIVRGETQYF. CDR3 bases: TGTGCCAGCAGTGAAATTGTCAGGGGGGAGACCCAGTACTTC. This chain uses TRBV6-1 with TRBJ2-5; TRBD1 matches 7 bases. Germline V gene data show CDR1 as MNHNS and CDR2 as SASEGT. After removal of 2 bases from V and 5 bases from J, the junction contained 5 bases not matched to a gene. This CDR3 is 14 amino acids long.

The chain has TRBV6-6 and TRBJ1-1; TRBD1 aligns across 8 bases. J was trimmed by 4 bases and V by 5 bases; bases with no gene match: 15. Per the germline V gene, CDR1 is MNHNY and CDR2 is SVGAGI (reference sequence). CDR3 length: 17 amino acids. CDR3 coding DNA: TGTGCCAGCAGTCCCACGGACAGGGCCGAGGCAGGCACTGAAGCTTTCTTT. Protein: CASSPTDRAEAGTEAFF.

This clone was counted once. This chain joins TRBV15 and TRBJ1-5; possibly TRBD1 for D (5 bases). Germline CDR1 is LNHNV and CDR2 is YYDKDF (reference sequence). CDR3 length: 15 amino acids. V lost 3 bases and J lost 6, with 15 bases in between. CDR3 nucleotides: TGTGCCACCAGCAGCGGGGACCGCGGGGGTCAGCCCCAGCATTTT. Encoded protein: CATSSGDRGGQPQHF.